This T cell receptor beta chain comes out of a study of blood T cell repertoires in COVID-19. Study at large: PBMCs, B-cell-depleted T cells, or T cells were the source of the cDNA or gDNA that made up the material.

The authors' processing: Nucleated cell number was recorded as an estimate derived from reference gene primer amplification. Using immunoSEQ multiplex PCR, the repertoire was profiled, and TCRdb retains in-frame clones only, with some absent. V, J and clone size derive from that table, while D and trimming were established from the DNA sequence. This table has about 150,000 clones, approximately 87% appearing once. CDR1 and CDR2 from the germline V gene are MGHDK and SYGVNS. The CDR3 is made up of 17 amino acids. V lost 1 base to trimming and J lost 3 bases, with 15 bases between them. The sample taken for sequencing was PBMCs or T cells enriched from blood (not recorded which). The V and J genes are TRBV25-1 and TRBJ2-2; D uncertain. The TCR comes from a woman younger than 45 with acute COVID-19. The CDR3 is CASSESSGAADTGELFF. The CDR3 DNA reads TGTGCCAGCAGTGAATCTTCCGGAGCCGCCGACACCGGGGAGCTGTTTTTT.